Listed below are T cell receptor beta chains from one sample, sequenced in a study of OX40 agonist ivuxolimab in advanced cancers. Sequenced by immunoSEQ multiplex PCR; TCRdb stores in-frame clones only, minus some. In the table there are tens of thousands of clones, 90% of which are singletons. Sample: CD4+ or CD8+ T cells sorted from blood, taken in a trial of the OX40 agonist ivuxolimab. The receptors shown here come from an adult with an advanced solid tumor such as melanoma, head and neck, liver or kidney cancer. Both conserved end residues are part of each CDR3. A D gene is named only where the DNA matches it firmly. The size of a clone is reported for some rows only, either as once, few or many, or as a class for expanded clones.

v_gene	d_gene	j_gene	abundance	CDR3aa	CDR3nt
TRBV6-6	-	TRBJ1-1	-	CASSPPGSHTEAFF	TGTGCCAGCAGTCCCCCCGGCAGCCACACTGAAGCTTTCTTT
TRBV28	-	TRBJ2-7	-	CASNRRGPGGEQYF	TGTGCCAGCAATCGGAGGGGGCCGGGGGGCGAGCAGTACTTC
TRBV11-2	TRBD1	TRBJ2-2	-	CASSTRRQGGELFF	TGTGCCAGCAGCACCCGGCGACAGGGCGGGGAGCTGTTTTTT
TRBV28	-	TRBJ1-2	few	CASSLTGNGYTF	TGTGCCAGCAGCCTTACAGGGAATGGCTACACCTTC
TRBV27	-	TRBJ2-7	-	CASRTRGQGYYEQYF	TGTGCCAGCAGAACCCGTGGGCAGGGATACTACGAGCAGTACTTC
TRBV2	TRBD1	TRBJ1-1	-	CASSGQGITEAFF	TGTGCCAGCAGTGGACAGGGGATCACTGAAGCTTTCTTT
TRBV6-1	TRBD2	TRBJ2-1	-	CASSAEKLAGAYNEQFF	TGTGCCAGCAGTGCAGAGAAACTAGCGGGAGCCTACAATGAGCAGTTCTTC
TRBV28	TRBD1	TRBJ2-3	-	CASRGQGADTQYF	TGTGCCAGCAGAGGACAGGGGGCAGATACGCAGTATTTT
TRBV7-2	-	TRBJ2-7	-	CASSLEANEQYF	TGTGCCAGCAGCTTAGAGGCGAACGAGCAGTACTTC
TRBV19	-	TRBJ2-1	-	CASSRGGAGGRSEQFF	TGTGCCAGTAGTAGAGGGGGGGCAGGGGGAAGGAGTGAGCAGTTCTTC
TRBV5-1	TRBD2	TRBJ2-2	-	CASSLRPLAEAGELFF	TGCGCCAGCAGCTTGAGACCCCTAGCGGAGGCCGGGGAGCTGTTTTTT
TRBV27	TRBD2	TRBJ2-7	-	CASSRNSGRVILYEQYF	TGTGCCAGCAGCCGAAATAGCGGGAGGGTTATTCTCTACGAGCAGTACTTC
TRBV19	-	TRBJ2-3	-	CASSRLWADTQYF	TGTGCCAGTAGTAGGTTGTGGGCAGATACGCAGTATTTT
TRBV6-5	-	TRBJ1-5	-	CASSRWQLEGPQHF	TGTGCCAGCAGTCGGTGGCAGCTTGAGGGGCCCCAGCATTTT
TRBV6-5	-	TRBJ1-1	-	CASRSVNTEAFF	TGTGCCAGCAGAAGCGTTAACACTGAAGCTTTCTTT
TRBV7-2	TRBD2	TRBJ2-7	-	CASSLARSSGGISYEQYF	TGTGCCAGCAGCTTAGCTCGGTCTAGCGGCGGGATCTCCTACGAGCAGTACTTC